Listed here is a single T cell receptor beta chain. Its antigen remains unidentified. The read ends 3 residues early relative to the CDR3; the germline J gene fills the gap. There are 14 amino acids in the CDR3, from cysteine to phenylalanine inclusive. Of the CDR3's DNA, 33 bases were read; they are in frame from base 1. The CDR1 and CDR2 encoded by the germline V gene are SQVTM and ANQGSEA. V and J are truncated by 2 bases and 0 bases respectively, leaving an intervening sequence of 10 bases. Using the immunoSEQ assay, multiplex PCR amplified TCR beta CDR3 regions from an average of 1200 ng of genomic DNA per sample. To correct primer bias, the assay used a complete synthetic TCR repertoire to set an amplification baseline. Amplicons were sequenced on the Illumina platform. The paper's processing steps were these. Sequences were error-corrected by clustering with frequency ratios and a modified nearest-neighbor algorithm and were then analyzed in the immunoSEQ Analyzer with IMGT gene definitions. At each rarefaction depth, TCR richness and evenness were averaged across 20 rarefaction repeats, and any sample with fewer sequences than the depth was left out. V, D and J gene relative abundances were compared between groups with Wilcoxon rank sum tests, applying FDR correction. In the blinded duplicates, the intraclass correlation was over 95% for TCR richness and averaged about 73% across around 70 gene segments. Drawn from immuneACCESS, this table holds only the in-frame rearrangements with V and J called that TCRdb kept. Clones are partly lost; checked studies trace under half to an unresolved V gene and leave the rest unexplained. V and J calls and clone size are given by that table; D and trimming were obtained from the DNA. The sample table includes around 30,000 clones. 2.5% to 3.5% of the sample is taken by the ten largest.

This sample is drawn from a study of T cells in women clearing cervical HPV infection (dated 2018 in TCRdb). About the full investigation: The cases were 25 to 30 women with histologically confirmed HPV16-related CIN3 or worse, and 2 of these cases were invasive cancers. The 20 to 25 controls were women who cleared a single incident HPV16 infection within 12 months without developing precancer or cancer. Blood from cases was collected at the visit at which the lesion was first identified, whereas blood from controls was collected once infection was no longer detected. Among cases, blood sampling occurred a median of 149 days after lesion detection, with an interquartile range of about 80 to 230 days. Since HLA typing was available for only a few women, HLA type could not be ruled out as a confounder. This exploratory proof-of-principle case-control study, nested within the Guanacaste HPV Natural History Study in Costa Rica, compared TCR repertoires among women with different cervical HPV16 outcomes. Cases and controls were matched on year of sample collection and on age within five years. A median age of nearly 35 years was observed in cases versus around 40 in controls, and no significant differences in baseline characteristics were found. The parent cohort enrolled 10,000 to 13,000 women aged 18 or older in Guanacaste, Costa Rica, during about 1992 to 1994 and followed them for approximately 7 years. Quality controls consisted of five blinded duplicates per group, for a total of around 60 samples made up of around 50 participants and about 10 replicates.

Every participant had a single incident cervical HPV16 infection, and prevalent HPV16 infections were excluded. Cervical HPV DNA was detected by MY09/MY11 PCR and genotyped by dot-blot hybridization. More than 14 mL of heparinized blood was centrifuged, after which the buffy coat was aliquoted, frozen at -30 degrees C, and then stored at -80 degrees C. QIAGEN kits were used to extract genomic DNA from the buffy coat specimens. Here is what the overall study found, with its caveats: Random forest classifiers combining richness and V gene abundances distinguished cases from controls with an estimated AUC of 0.83. The cross-sectional design could not show whether associations preceded infection or resulted from it; effector/memory subsets and HPV-specific T cells were not isolated. Because the number of T cells per sample was unknown, the richness differences could reflect varying T-cell content rather than repertoire biology. Cases had lower TRBV6-7 relative abundance than controls (about 0.1% versus 0.15%; Bonferroni P = 0.0008). CIN3+ cases had significantly higher TCR repertoire richness than controls across sequencing depths, but evenness did not differ between the groups.

Sequencing input: blood buffy coat. Recombination connected TRBV29-1 to TRBJ1-1, with no confidently assigned D gene. This TCR came from a woman aged 18-70 years with a cervical HPV16 infection that either progressed to CIN3+ or cleared (not recorded which). CDR3 sequence: CSVERHLLNTEAFF. The CDR3 DNA, read in part, is TGCAGCGTTGAACGACATCTACTGAACACTGAA.